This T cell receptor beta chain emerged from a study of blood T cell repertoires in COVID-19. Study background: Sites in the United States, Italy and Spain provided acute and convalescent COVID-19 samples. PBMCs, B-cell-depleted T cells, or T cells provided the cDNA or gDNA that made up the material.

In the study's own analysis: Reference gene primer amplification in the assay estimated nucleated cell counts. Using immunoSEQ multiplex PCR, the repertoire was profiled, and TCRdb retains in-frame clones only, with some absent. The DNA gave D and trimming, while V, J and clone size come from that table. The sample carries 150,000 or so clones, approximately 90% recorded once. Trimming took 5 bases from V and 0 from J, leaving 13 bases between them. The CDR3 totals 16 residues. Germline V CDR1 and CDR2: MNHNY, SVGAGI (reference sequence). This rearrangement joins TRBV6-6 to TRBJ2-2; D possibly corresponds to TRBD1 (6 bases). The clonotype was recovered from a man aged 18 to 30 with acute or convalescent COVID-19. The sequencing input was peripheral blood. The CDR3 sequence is CASSRSGTTNTGELFF. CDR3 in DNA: TGTGCCAGCAGTCGATCCGGGACAACGAACACCGGGGAGCTGTTTTTT.